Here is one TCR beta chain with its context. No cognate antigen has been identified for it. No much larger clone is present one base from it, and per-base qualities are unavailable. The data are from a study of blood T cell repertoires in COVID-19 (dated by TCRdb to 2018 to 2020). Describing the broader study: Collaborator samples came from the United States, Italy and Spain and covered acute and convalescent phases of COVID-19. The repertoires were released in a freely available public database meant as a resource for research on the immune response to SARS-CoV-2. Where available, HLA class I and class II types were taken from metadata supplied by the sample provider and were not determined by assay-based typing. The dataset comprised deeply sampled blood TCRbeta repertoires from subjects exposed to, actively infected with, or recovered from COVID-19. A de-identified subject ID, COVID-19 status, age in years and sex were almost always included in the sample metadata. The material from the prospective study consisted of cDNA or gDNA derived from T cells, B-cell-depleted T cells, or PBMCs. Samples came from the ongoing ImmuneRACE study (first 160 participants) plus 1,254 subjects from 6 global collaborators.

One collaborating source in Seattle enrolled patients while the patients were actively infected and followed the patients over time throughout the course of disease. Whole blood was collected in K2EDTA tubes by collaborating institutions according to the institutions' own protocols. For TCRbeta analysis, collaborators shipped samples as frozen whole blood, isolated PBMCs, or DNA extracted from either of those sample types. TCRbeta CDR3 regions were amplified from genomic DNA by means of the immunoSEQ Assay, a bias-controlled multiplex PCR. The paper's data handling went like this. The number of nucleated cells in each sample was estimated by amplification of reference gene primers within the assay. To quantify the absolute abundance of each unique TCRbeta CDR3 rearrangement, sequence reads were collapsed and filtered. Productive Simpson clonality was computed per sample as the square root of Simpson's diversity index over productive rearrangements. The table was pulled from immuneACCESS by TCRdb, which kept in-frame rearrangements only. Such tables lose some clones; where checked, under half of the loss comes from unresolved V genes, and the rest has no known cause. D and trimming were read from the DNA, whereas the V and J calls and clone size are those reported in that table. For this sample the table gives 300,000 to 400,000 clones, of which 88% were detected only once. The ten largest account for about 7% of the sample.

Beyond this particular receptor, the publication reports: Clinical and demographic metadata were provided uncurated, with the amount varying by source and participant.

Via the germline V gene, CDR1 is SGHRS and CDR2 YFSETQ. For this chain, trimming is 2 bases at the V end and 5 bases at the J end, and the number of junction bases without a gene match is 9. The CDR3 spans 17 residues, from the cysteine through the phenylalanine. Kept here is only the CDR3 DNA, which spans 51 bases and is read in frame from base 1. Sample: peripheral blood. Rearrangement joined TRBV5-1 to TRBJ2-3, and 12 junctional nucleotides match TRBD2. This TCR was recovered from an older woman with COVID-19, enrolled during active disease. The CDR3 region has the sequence CASSFSPLAGGGDTQYF. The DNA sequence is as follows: TGCGCCAGCAGCTTCTCCCCACTAGCGGGGGGAGGAGATACGCAGTATTTT.